This entry features one TCR beta chain sequence. What it binds is not known. The CDR3 is 14 residues long. Germline CDR1 and CDR2: SGHRS and YFSETQ. The data belong to a study of T cells expressing NK-cell markers. Across the study: Seven sequenced donors out of eight were HCMV-seropositive, one seronegative.

The authors generated TCR beta cDNA through 5'RACE template switching with UMIs. From the 5' RACE reads, TCRdb lists one entry per CDR3 protein and no DNA. Its table lists 550,000 to 600,000 distinct CDR3 sequences. Study findings and constraints: Dominance of the CD3+CD56-NKG2C+ fraction by these clonotypes also held in several donors. Of the CD8+ T cell pool in over 5 donors, roughly 1.0-7.5% was accounted for by dominant NKG2C+ clonotypes.

The V and J genes are TRBV5-1 and TRBJ2-1. Specimen: blood T cells: a sorted CD56 or NKG2C T cell subset, CD4+ or CD8+ T cells, or bulk PBMC T cells (not recorded which). The TCR comes from a man aged 18 to 29 in good health. CDR3 in amino acids: CASSLVDNNNEQFF.